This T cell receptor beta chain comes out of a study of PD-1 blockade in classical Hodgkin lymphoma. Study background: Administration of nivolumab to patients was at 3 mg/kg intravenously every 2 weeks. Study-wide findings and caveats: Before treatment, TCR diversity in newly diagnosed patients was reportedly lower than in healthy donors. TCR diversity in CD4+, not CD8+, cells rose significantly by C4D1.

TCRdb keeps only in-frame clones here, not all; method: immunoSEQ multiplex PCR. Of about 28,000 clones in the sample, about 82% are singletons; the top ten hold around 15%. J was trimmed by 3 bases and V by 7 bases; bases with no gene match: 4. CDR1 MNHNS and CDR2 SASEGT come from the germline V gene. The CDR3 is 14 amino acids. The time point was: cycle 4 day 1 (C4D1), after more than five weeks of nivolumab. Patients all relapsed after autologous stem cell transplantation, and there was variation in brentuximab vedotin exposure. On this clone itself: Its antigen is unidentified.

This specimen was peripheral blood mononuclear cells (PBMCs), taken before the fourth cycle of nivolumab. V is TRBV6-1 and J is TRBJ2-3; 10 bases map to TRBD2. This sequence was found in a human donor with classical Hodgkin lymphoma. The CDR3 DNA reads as TGTGCCAGCACCCTGACTAGCGGGACAGATACGCAGTATTTT. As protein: CASTLTSGTDTQYF.